The next 18 T cell receptor beta chains were all read from a single sample in a study of a mutant IDH1 vaccine in newly diagnosed glioma. Clones were read by immunoSEQ multiplex PCR, and TCRdb kept only the in-frame ones, dropping some. The sample carries roughly 50,000 clones, over 75% recorded once. Their specific antigens are unknown. Described time point: week 47, end of study. Doses comprised 300 ug of mutant IDH1 20-mer peptide each, plus topical imiquimod. The sample was PBMCs, taken from a glioma patient whose treatment included an IDH1 peptide vaccine. Receptors originate from a woman between 40 and 55 years old with glioma. Some clones in this sample may be carry-over from other donors' samples.

The chain carries TRBV29-1 and TRBJ1-1; D uncertain. The CDR3 runs 12 residues. The V and J ends lost 7 bases and 4 bases respectively, with 13 bases between them. CDR1 and CDR2 from the germline V gene are SQVTM and ANQGSEA. CDR3 sequence (DNA): TGCAGCGCCCGATGGGGTGGCACTGAAGCTTTCTTT. This sequence encodes CSARWGGTEAFF. The full variable domain, rest sourced from reference TRBV29-1 and TRBJ1-1, is SAVISQKPSRDICQRGTSLTIQCQVDSQVTMMFWYRQQPGQSLTLIATANQGSEATYESGFVIDKFPISRPNLTFSTLTVSNMSPEDSSIYLCSARWGGTEAFFGQGTRLTVV.

This chain joins TRBV10-3 and TRBJ2-1; 9 bases map to TRBD1. The CDR3 has 13 residues. CDR1 and CDR2 (germline): ENHRY, SYGVKD. V shed 7 bases and J 7 bases; nucleotides not matched to a gene: 5. CDR3 sequence reads: CAITRQGGNEQFF. CDR3 DNA: TGTGCCATCACGCGACAGGGGGGGAATGAGCAGTTCTTC.

This clone has a handful of counts. The rearrangement uses TRBV12-5 and TRBJ2-2, with D perhaps TRBD2 (6 bases). V lost 6 bases, J lost 3 bases, and 17 bases lay in between. The CDR3 loop spans 16 amino acids. The germline gives CDR1 LGHNT, CDR2 FRNRAP. The DNA for the CDR3 is TGTGCTAGTGGCTCTGGGGCCCGGAGGGACACCGGGGAGCTGTTTTTT. It encodes CASGSGARRDTGELFF.

In this sample, this clone turned up a few times. The chain has TRBV19 and TRBJ1-1, with D hard to call. The CDR3 has 14 amino acids. The germline V gene has CDR1 LNHDA and CDR2 SQIVND (reference sequence). Trimming stripped 5 bases from V and 1 base from J, with 11 bases between. The CDR3 reads CASSVGRQNTEAFF. CDR3 coding DNA: TGTGCCAGTAGTGTCGGACGGCAGAACACTGAAGCTTTCTTT.

The CDR3 nucleotides read TGCGCCAGCAGCCAACTTACTAGCGGAGTAGGCACAGATACGCAGTATTTT. Its protein product is CASSQLTSGVGTDTQYF. The chain joins TRBV4-3 to TRBJ2-3; TRBD2 aligns across 8 bases. The CDR3 sequence is 17 residues long. The germline gives CDR1 LGHNA, CDR2 YSLEER. The J segment lost 1 base and the V segment lost 2 bases, leaving 8 bases of the junction unmatched.

The rearrangement links TRBV5-6 to TRBJ1-2, with D unresolved. Trimming pared 1 base from V and 4 bases from J, leaving 8 bases between. The CDR3 runs to 13 residues. Per the germline V gene, CDR1 is SGHDT and CDR2 is YYEEEE. DNA of the CDR3: TGTGCCAGCAGCTTGAGATTGCCCTATGGCTACACCTTC. Translating gives CASSLRLPYGYTF.

The chain carries TRBV13 and TRBJ1-3; D not resolved. The CDR3 is 15 amino acids. V dropped 5 bases and J dropped 0 bases, with 11 bases sitting between them. Germline CDR1 is PRHDT and CDR2 is FYEKMQ (reference sequence). CDR3 in DNA: TGTGCCAGCAGCATGAGGGTGGTCTCTGGAAACACCATATATTTT. It yields the protein CASSMRVVSGNTIYF.

The CDR3 DNA reads TGTGCCAGCAGCCAAGATCGAGGACGCGGGGTGACCCAGTACTTC. This codes for CASSQDRGRGVTQYF. The rearrangement joins TRBV14 to TRBJ2-5, with a tentative D call TRBD2 (6 bases). Looked up from germline, CDR1 is SGHDN and CDR2 is FVKESK. This CDR3 region has 15 residues. The V end lost 0 bases, the J end lost 7 bases, and 15 bases lay between the germline ends.

The genes are TRBV18 and TRBJ1-2; maybe TRBD1 (5 bases). Trimming shortened V by 1 base and J by 8 bases, and 11 bases separated the two germline ends. The germline gives CDR1 KGHSH, CDR2 LQKENI. The CDR3 is made up of 13 amino acids. CDR3 sequence: CASSPRQGGGYTF. The CDR3 DNA follows: TGTGCCAGCTCACCACGGCAGGGCGGCGGCTACACCTTC.

This chain joins TRBV6-6 and TRBJ1-5; tentatively, D is TRBD1 (6 bases). The CDR3 is 13 amino acids. The V gene lost 6 bases and the J gene lost 4 bases, with 10 bases spanning the gap. Germline V gene lookup returns CDR1 MNHNY and CDR2 SVGAGI (reference sequence). In DNA, the CDR3 is TGTGCCAGCAGGAGGGGGAAAAATCAGCCCCAGCATTTT. It codes for CASRRGKNQPQHF.

The DNA of the CDR3 is TGTGCCAGCAGCTTGGCCTGGGGAGGCAGGGAGGGTTATGGCTACACCTTC. Protein: CASSLAWGGREGYGYTF. The chain combines TRBV5-5 with TRBJ1-2; maybe TRBD1 (5 bases). The CDR3 sequence is 17 residues long. The germline V gene has CDR1 SGHKS and CDR2 YYEKEE (reference sequence). V dropped 0 bases and J dropped 5 bases, with 20 bases sitting between them. Full variable domain (remainder filled in from reference TRBV5-5 and TRBJ1-2): DAGVTQSPTHLIKTRGQQVTLRCSPISGHKSVSWYQQVLGQGPQFIFQYYEKEERGRGNFPDRFSARQFPNYSSELNVNALLLGDSALYLCASSLAWGGREGYGYTFGSGTRLTVV.

This chain links TRBV5-4 with TRBJ1-2; possible D gene TRBD1, 6 bases. Trimming shortened V by 4 bases and J by 4 bases, and 26 bases separated the two germline ends. Germline CDR1 and CDR2: SGHNT and YYREEE (reference sequence). The CDR3 extends over 18 amino acids. This CDR3 is CASSLPTPGHKSSYGYTF. CDR3 DNA sequence: TGTGCCAGCAGCCTCCCCACCCCGGGACACAAAAGCTCCTATGGCTACACCTTC.

This clone turned up a few times. This sequence joins TRBV5-6 and TRBJ2-5; D gene unclear. The germline V gene encodes CDR1 SGHDT and CDR2 YYEEEE. This CDR3 has 12 residues. V lost 0 bases, J lost 1 base, and 1 base lay in between. The CDR3 region is CASSLAQETQYF. The CDR3 coding sequence is TGTGCCAGCAGCTTGGCCCAAGAGACCCAGTACTTC.

This chain uses TRBV10-1 with TRBJ2-7; no clear D. Between the trimmed V and J ends, which lost 3 bases and 5 bases, there was a span of 5 bases. This CDR3 is 11 amino acids long. Germline V gene lookup returns CDR1 WNHNN and CDR2 SYGVQD (reference sequence). The CDR3 DNA reads TGCGCCAGCAGTGATGGACACGAGCAGTACTTC. Its protein is CASSDGHEQYF.

This clone was picked up one time. The V and J genes are TRBV6-1 and TRBJ2-7, with D perhaps matching TRBD1 (6 bases). Trimming cost V 1 base and J 4 bases, with 11 bases left between them. This CDR3 has 14 residues. Germline V lookup: CDR1 MNHNS, CDR2 SASEGT. DNA for the CDR3: TGTGCCAGCAGTGAAGGGGTCAGGGGTTACGAGCAGTACTTC. Its protein product is CASSEGVRGYEQYF.

The chain links TRBV10-3 to TRBJ1-5; no definite D call. This CDR3 is built from 13 residues. Trimming left V 6 bases short and J 0 bases short, with 6 bases between. Germline V lookup: CDR1 ENHRY, CDR2 SYGVKD. CDR3 coding DNA: TGTGCCATCAGAGCGGATAGCAATCAGCCCCAGCATTTT. Its translation is CAIRADSNQPQHF.

This clone was counted only a few times. The CDR3 DNA follows: TGTGCCAGCAGGGGATCAGGGGGCTATCAGCCCCAGCATTTT. Translating gives CASRGSGGYQPQHF. The chain has TRBV6-1 and TRBJ1-5, with 8 bases that match TRBD1. Trimming at V came to 6 bases and at J to 5 bases, leaving 6 bases not matched to a gene. The CDR3 has 14 residues. CDR1 is MNHNS and CDR2 is SASEGT in the germline V gene.

This chain uses TRBV5-4 with TRBJ2-1; 8 bases are a match to TRBD2. Germline V gene data show CDR1 as SGHNT and CDR2 as YYREEE (reference sequence). Trimming took 4 bases from V and 4 from J; bases not matched to a gene: 4. The CDR3 is made up of 14 amino acids. The CDR3 reads CASSLSGEYNEQFF. The CDR3 DNA reads TGTGCCAGCAGCCTTAGCGGGGAATACAATGAGCAGTTCTTC.